The rows below give T cell receptor beta chains drawn from one sample of a study of T-cell memory formation after mild COVID-19. TCRdb redid the calling of the 5' RACE reads with MiXCR, one entry per CDR3 protein. The repertoire includes about 360,000 distinct CDR3 sequences, around 15% of them detected once, and around 21% sits in the top ten. Source material: PBMCs or a T cell subset sorted from them (not recorded which). The receptors were gathered from a man between 18 and 29 years old who had mild COVID-19 (a few samples of this study predate the infection). Cell type and time point are not known. The CDR3 runs from the conserved cysteine through the conserved F or W. The D gene is left open where the match is weak. Only part of the rows carry a size: once, few, many, or a class if the clone is expanded.

clone size: few
V gene: TRBV9
D gene: .
J gene: TRBJ1-1
CDR3 DNA: TGTGCCAGCAGCATTGCATGGGGCACTGAAGCTTTCTTT
CDR3 protein: CASSIAWGTEAFF

clone size: few
V gene: TRBV7-2
D gene: .
J gene: TRBJ1-4
CDR3 DNA: TGTGCCAGCAGCCCCCAAAGGATTAATGAAAAACTGTTTTTT
CDR3 protein: CASSPQRINEKLFF

clone size: .
V gene: TRBV6-6
D gene: TRBD1
J gene: TRBJ2-2
CDR3 DNA: TGTGCCAGCAGTCGGGACAGGTCAGGGACCGGGGAGCTGTTTTTT
CDR3 protein: CASSRDRSGTGELFF

clone size: .
V gene: TRBV9
D gene: .
J gene: TRBJ2-3
CDR3 DNA: TGTGCCAGCAGCGCCACGACGAGCACAGATACGCAGTATTTT
CDR3 protein: CASSATTSTDTQYF

clone size: many
V gene: TRBV6-6
D gene: .
J gene: TRBJ2-7
CDR3 DNA: TGTGCCAGCAGTTATAGTCCCGGACAGATAAATTTTCGGGACTACGAGCAGTACTTC
CDR3 protein: CASSYSPGQINFRDYEQYF

clone size: .
V gene: TRBV10-3
D gene: TRBD1
J gene: TRBJ2-1
CDR3 DNA: TGTGCCATCAGATCCGGGACAGGGTACAATGAGCAGTTCTTC
CDR3 protein: CAIRSGTGYNEQFF

clone size: .
V gene: TRBV7-2
D gene: .
J gene: TRBJ1-2
CDR3 DNA: TGTGCCAGCAGCTTAGAGGCAGGGCGGTTGATAAACTATGGCTACACCTTC
CDR3 protein: CASSLEAGRLINYGYTF

clone size: few
V gene: TRBV6-2/TRBV6-3
D gene: TRBD2
J gene: TRBJ2-1
CDR3 DNA: TGTGCCAGCTGGGCGGAGCGGGGCGCCTACAATGAGCAGTTCTTC
CDR3 protein: CASWAERGAYNEQFF

clone size: .
V gene: TRBV3-1
D gene: .
J gene: TRBJ1-1
CDR3 DNA: TGTGCCAGCAGCCACCAGGGGTCCACTGAAGCTTTATTT
CDR3 protein: CASSHQGSTEALF

clone size: .
V gene: TRBV4-1
D gene: TRBD1
J gene: TRBJ2-3
CDR3 DNA: TGCGCCAGCAGCCAAACAGGGGGTGGTACGCAGTATTTT
CDR3 protein: CASSQTGGGTQYF

clone size: .
V gene: TRBV24-1
D gene: TRBD2
J gene: TRBJ2-3
CDR3 DNA: TGTGCCACCAGTGATGAACTAGCGGACTTGCAGTATTTT
CDR3 protein: CATSDELADLQYF

clone size: many
V gene: TRBV4-2
D gene: TRBD2
J gene: TRBJ2-5
CDR3 DNA: TGTGCCAGCAGCCAAGGGGCGGGGGGGCAAGAGACCCAGTACTTC
CDR3 protein: CASSQGAGGQETQYF

clone size: many
V gene: TRBV12-3/TRBV12-4
D gene: .
J gene: TRBJ1-6
CDR3 DNA: TGTGCCAGCAGTTTGGAGGCCGATAATTCACCCCTCCACTTT
CDR3 protein: CASSLEADNSPLHF

clone size: many
V gene: TRBV5-1
D gene: .
J gene: TRBJ1-5
CDR3 DNA: TGCGCCAGCAGCTTGGACGGGGGAGACAATCAGCCCCAGCATTTT
CDR3 protein: CASSLDGGDNQPQHF

clone size: many
V gene: TRBV5-1
D gene: TRBD1
J gene: TRBJ1-1
CDR3 DNA: TGCGCCAGCAGCCCTGGGACAGGGGGAACTGAAGCTTTCTTT
CDR3 protein: CASSPGTGGTEAFF

clone size: .
V gene: TRBV5-5
D gene: .
J gene: TRBJ2-3
CDR3 DNA: TGTGCCAGCAGCTTGAGCGTAGGAACCACAGATACGCAGTATTTT
CDR3 protein: CASSLSVGTTDTQYF

clone size: .
V gene: TRBV10-3
D gene: .
J gene: TRBJ2-2
CDR3 DNA: TGTGCCACCAGGGGGGTCGGGGAGCTGTTTTTT
CDR3 protein: CATRGVGELFF

clone size: .
V gene: TRBV3-1
D gene: .
J gene: TRBJ2-3
CDR3 DNA: TGTGCCAGCAGCCCTCCCGGGCGGGGCCTTGCAGATACGCAGTATTTT
CDR3 protein: CASSPPGRGLADTQYF

clone size: .
V gene: TRBV6-2/TRBV6-3
D gene: TRBD1
J gene: TRBJ1-1
CDR3 DNA: TGTGCCAGCAGCCTATTACCGGGACAGGGTCCATGGGGCACTGAAGCTTTCTTT
CDR3 protein: CASSLLPGQGPWGTEAFF

clone size: .
V gene: TRBV4-3
D gene: .
J gene: TRBJ1-4
CDR3 DNA: TGCGCCAGCAGCCGTGAGATCTACAATGAAAAACTGTTTTTT
CDR3 protein: CASSREIYNEKLFF

clone size: few
V gene: TRBV4-1
D gene: TRBD2
J gene: TRBJ2-4
CDR3 DNA: TGCGCCAGCAGCCAAGTTGAAGCGGGACTAGCCAAAAACATTCAGTACTTC
CDR3 protein: CASSQVEAGLAKNIQYF

clone size: few
V gene: TRBV5-5
D gene: TRBD2
J gene: TRBJ2-1
CDR3 DNA: TGTGCCAGCAGCTCCGGGGAGCGGGGCTACAATGAGCAGTTCTTC
CDR3 protein: CASSSGERGYNEQFF

clone size: .
V gene: TRBV5-6
D gene: TRBD2
J gene: TRBJ2-3
CDR3 DNA: TGTGCCAGCAGCTCAATGACTAGCGGTAGCACAGATACGCAGTATTTT
CDR3 protein: CASSSMTSGSTDTQYF

clone size: .
V gene: TRBV7-8
D gene: .
J gene: TRBJ2-4
CDR3 DNA: TGTGCCAGCAGCTTGCAGAGGAGCAAAAACATTCAGTACTTC
CDR3 protein: CASSLQRSKNIQYF

clone size: .
V gene: TRBV5-1
D gene: TRBD2
J gene: TRBJ2-1
CDR3 DNA: TGCGCCAGCACCAACGGGGGGGCGTCCTACAATGAGCAGTTCTTC
CDR3 protein: CASTNGGASYNEQFF

clone size: .
V gene: TRBV7-8
D gene: .
J gene: TRBJ2-3
CDR3 DNA: TGTGCCAGCAGCTCCCTAGGGGAAATAGATACGCAGTATTTT
CDR3 protein: CASSSLGEIDTQYF

clone size: .
V gene: TRBV24-1
D gene: .
J gene: TRBJ2-5
CDR3 DNA: TGTGCCACCAGTGAATCGGGGGTTGAGACCCAGCACTTC
CDR3 protein: CATSESGVETQHF

clone size: few
V gene: TRBV6-2/TRBV6-3
D gene: TRBD1
J gene: TRBJ2-5
CDR3 DNA: TGTGCCAGCACCTTTTGGGACAGAGAGACCCAGTACTTC
CDR3 protein: CASTFWDRETQYF

clone size: many
V gene: TRBV6-2/TRBV6-3
D gene: TRBD2
J gene: TRBJ2-5
CDR3 DNA: TGTGCCAGCAGTTACTTGACTAGCGGGACTCAAGAGACCCAGTACTTC
CDR3 protein: CASSYLTSGTQETQYF

clone size: .
V gene: TRBV6-5
D gene: TRBD2
J gene: TRBJ2-3
CDR3 DNA: TGTGCCAGCAGCCCTAGCGGGGGGCGCACAGATACGCAGTATTTT
CDR3 protein: CASSPSGGRTDTQYF

clone size: .
V gene: TRBV6-5
D gene: TRBD2
J gene: TRBJ2-2
CDR3 DNA: TGTGCCAGCAGTTACTCCGGGAGGGGAGGGGTGGCCGGGGAGCTGTTTTTT
CDR3 protein: CASSYSGRGGVAGELFF

clone size: many
V gene: TRBV4-3
D gene: TRBD2
J gene: TRBJ2-7
CDR3 DNA: TGCGCCAGCAGCCAAGTGGCAGCGGGGTCCTACGAGCAGTACTTC
CDR3 protein: CASSQVAAGSYEQYF

clone size: few
V gene: TRBV29-1
D gene: .
J gene: TRBJ2-1
CDR3 DNA: TGCAGCGGACTAGTACTCAATGAGCAGTTCTTC
CDR3 protein: CSGLVLNEQFF

clone size: few
V gene: TRBV4-3
D gene: TRBD1
J gene: TRBJ1-1
CDR3 DNA: TGCGCCAGCAGCCAGCGACAGGGGAGCACTGAAGCTTTCTTT
CDR3 protein: CASSQRQGSTEAFF

clone size: many
V gene: TRBV7-9
D gene: .
J gene: TRBJ2-1
CDR3 DNA: TGTGCCAGCACCCGGGCGCAGTTGAATGAGCAGTTCTTC
CDR3 protein: CASTRAQLNEQFF

clone size: .
V gene: TRBV5-6
D gene: TRBD2
J gene: TRBJ2-5
CDR3 DNA: TGTGCCAGCAGCTTGGCTAGCGGGGGAGAGACCCAGTACTTC
CDR3 protein: CASSLASGGETQYF

clone size: .
V gene: TRBV6-5
D gene: TRBD2
J gene: TRBJ2-1
CDR3 DNA: TGTGCCAGCAGGAAAGGACTAGCTGTGAATGAGCAGTTCTTC
CDR3 protein: CASRKGLAVNEQFF

clone size: few
V gene: TRBV12-5
D gene: .
J gene: TRBJ1-5
CDR3 DNA: TGTGCTAGTGGTTTGGAGACAGTAGCCCAGCATTTT
CDR3 protein: CASGLETVAQHF

clone size: few
V gene: TRBV7-9
D gene: TRBD1
J gene: TRBJ2-2
CDR3 DNA: TGTGCCAGCAGCTTAAGGACAGGGGCGAACACCGGGGAGCTGTTTTTT
CDR3 protein: CASSLRTGANTGELFF

clone size: few
V gene: TRBV4-3
D gene: .
J gene: TRBJ1-2
CDR3 DNA: TGCGCCAGCAGCCATGAATATGGCTACACCTTC
CDR3 protein: CASSHEYGYTF

clone size: .
V gene: TRBV5-1
D gene: .
J gene: TRBJ2-3
CDR3 DNA: TGCGCCAGCAGCCCCCCTACAGGCACAGATACGCAGTATTTT
CDR3 protein: CASSPPTGTDTQYF

clone size: .
V gene: TRBV7-2
D gene: .
J gene: TRBJ2-7
CDR3 DNA: TGTGCCAGCAGCTTCGGGACTTCCGTCTCCTACGAGCAGTACTTC
CDR3 protein: CASSFGTSVSYEQYF

clone size: few
V gene: TRBV4-3
D gene: .
J gene: TRBJ2-3
CDR3 DNA: TGCGCCAGCAGCAAATTTCAGGTGCCAGATACGCAGTATTTT
CDR3 protein: CASSKFQVPDTQYF

clone size: few
V gene: TRBV4-1
D gene: TRBD2
J gene: TRBJ2-1
CDR3 DNA: TGCGCCAGCAGCCAAGAGACTAGCGGGGGCTTCACTGAGCAGTTCTTC
CDR3 protein: CASSQETSGGFTEQFF

clone size: many
V gene: TRBV23-1
D gene: .
J gene: TRBJ2-2
CDR3 DNA: TGCGCCAGCAGTCAGAATACAGGGACCGGGGAGCTGTTTTTT
CDR3 protein: CASSQNTGTGELFF

clone size: .
V gene: TRBV7-3
D gene: .
J gene: TRBJ2-3
CDR3 DNA: TGTGCCAGCAGCAAAGCTGGGGGTCGGGGAGATACGCAGTATTTT
CDR3 protein: CASSKAGGRGDTQYF

clone size: once
V gene: TRBV12-3/TRBV12-4
D gene: .
J gene: TRBJ1-1
CDR3 DNA: TGTGCCAGCAGTTCGCGGTCGATGAACACTGAAGCTTTCTTT
CDR3 protein: CASSSRSMNTEAFF

clone size: .
V gene: TRBV27
D gene: .
J gene: TRBJ2-5
CDR3 DNA: TGTGCCAGCAGTTTGCAGGGCCCAGGGGAGACCCAGTACTTC
CDR3 protein: CASSLQGPGETQYF

clone size: many
V gene: TRBV15
D gene: .
J gene: TRBJ2-3
CDR3 DNA: TGTGCCACCAGCAGAGATAGGGTAGATACGCAGTATTTT
CDR3 protein: CATSRDRVDTQYF

clone size: .
V gene: TRBV3-1
D gene: TRBD1
J gene: TRBJ1-1
CDR3 DNA: TGTGCCAGCAGCCCCGGACAGGGATTCACTGAAGCTTTCTTT
CDR3 protein: CASSPGQGFTEAFF

clone size: .
V gene: TRBV6-2/TRBV6-3
D gene: .
J gene: TRBJ2-1
CDR3 DNA: TGTGCCAGCAGTTACAGCCCTCACAATGAGCAGTTCTTC
CDR3 protein: CASSYSPHNEQFF

clone size: .
V gene: TRBV7-2
D gene: .
J gene: TRBJ1-6
CDR3 DNA: TGTGCCAGCAGCTGGGAGGGTTCCTATAATTCACCCCTCCACTTT
CDR3 protein: CASSWEGSYNSPLHF

clone size: .
V gene: TRBV6-2/TRBV6-3
D gene: .
J gene: TRBJ1-2
CDR3 DNA: TGTGCCAGCAGTTACTACCTGGGCGGCTACACCTTC
CDR3 protein: CASSYYLGGYTF

clone size: few
V gene: TRBV5-1
D gene: .
J gene: TRBJ1-1
CDR3 DNA: TGCGCCAGCACCTTGGACACTGAAGCTTTCTTT
CDR3 protein: CASTLDTEAFF

clone size: few
V gene: TRBV6-6
D gene: .
J gene: TRBJ1-2
CDR3 DNA: TGTGCCAGCAGAGACCTTGGAAGGGGCCCAGCTAACTATGGCTACACCTTC
CDR3 protein: CASRDLGRGPANYGYTF